One and the same sample provided the 13 T cell receptor beta chains below, sequenced in a study of blood T cell repertoires in COVID-19. Clones were read by immunoSEQ multiplex PCR, and TCRdb kept only the in-frame ones, dropping some. Of a few hundred thousand clones listed, 75% to 90% are singletons. Material for sequencing was PBMCs or T cells enriched from blood (not recorded which). These receptors all stem from a woman under 40 who had been exposed to COVID-19.

The rearrangement joins TRBV6-4 to TRBJ2-1, with 11 positions matching TRBD2. The CDR3 totals 14 residues. Germline assignment: CDR1 MRHNA and CDR2 SNTAGT. V lost 7 bases, J lost 3 bases, and 2 bases stayed unmatched. The CDR3 coding sequence is TGTGCCAGCAAACTAGCGGGGGACTACAATGAGCAGTTCTTC. It codes for CASKLAGDYNEQFF.

This CDR3 reads CAWSQGDRGRKNSNQPQHF. Here the CDR3 DNA reads TGTGCCTGGAGTCAAGGGGACAGGGGGCGAAAAAATAGCAATCAGCCCCAGCATTTT. The V gene is TRBV30, the J gene TRBJ1-5; 12 bases are shared with TRBD1. This CDR3 region has 19 residues. The V segment lost 2 bases and the J segment 0 bases; nucleotides outside the gene matches: 11. Germline CDR1 is GTSNPN and CDR2 is SVGIG (reference sequence). Variable domain in full (rest from reference TRBV30 and TRBJ1-5): SQTIHQWPATLVQPVGSPLSLECTVEGTSNPNLYWYRQAAGRGLQLLFYSVGIGQISSEVPQNLSASRPQDRQFILSSKKLLLSDSGFYLCAWSQGDRGRKNSNQPQHFGDGTRLSIL.

This clone has a single count. The V gene is TRBV28, the J gene TRBJ1-5, with 11 bases lining up with TRBD1. With V trimmed by 2 bases and J by 9 bases, 6 bases remained unmatched. Germline CDR1 reads MDHEN; CDR2 reads SYDVKM. The CDR3 is 15 residues long. In DNA form, the CDR3 reads TGTGCCAGCAGTTTAGGGACAGGGGGTCGGGCGCCCCAGCATTTT. Its protein product is CASSLGTGGRAPQHF.

The gene calls are TRBV18 and TRBJ2-7; TRBD1 is a possible D gene (6 bases). The CDR3 contains 14 residues. Trimming pared 3 bases from V and 3 bases from J, leaving 12 bases between. Germline V gene sequence: CDR1 KGHSH, CDR2 LQKENI. As DNA, the CDR3 is TGTGCCAGCTCACCTACTCAGGGGTTCTACGAGCAGTACTTC. Amino acid sequence: CASSPTQGFYEQYF.

The V and J genes are TRBV7-3 and TRBJ1-6; 8 bases match TRBD1. The CDR3 is 17 residues long. Germline assignment: CDR1 SGHTA and CDR2 FQGTGA. V dropped 2 bases and J dropped 5; count of bases not matched to a gene: 8. CDR3 DNA: TGTGCCAGCAGCTTACGGCCAGGGGGCCAGGATAATTCACCCCTCCACTTT. Its protein is CASSLRPGGQDNSPLHF.

The CDR3 sequence is CASSPGLAGSDTQYF. DNA for the CDR3: TGTGCCAGCTCACCCGGACTAGCGGGGTCAGATACGCAGTATTTT. This chain uses TRBV18 with TRBJ2-3; TRBD2 matches at 12 bases. Trimming at V came to 3 bases and at J to 4 bases, leaving 2 bases not matched to a gene. Germline V gene lookup returns CDR1 KGHSH and CDR2 LQKENI. The CDR3 runs 15 residues.

The gene calls are TRBV2 and TRBJ1-2; D possibly corresponds to TRBD1 (6 bases). Germline V CDR1 and CDR2: SNHLY, FYNNEI. The CDR3 covers 14 residues. Between the trimmed V and J ends, which lost 4 bases and 4 bases, there was a span of 13 bases. CDR3 DNA sequence: TGTGCCAGCAGTGGGCAGGGGAGAGGCTATGGCTACACCTTC. As protein: CASSGQGRGYGYTF.

This clone has only one observation. V is TRBV5-1 and J is TRBJ2-7; 11 bases map to TRBD2. J lost 2 bases, V lost 0 bases, and 10 bases had no gene match. Germline V lookup: CDR1 SGHRS, CDR2 YFSETQ. This CDR3 region has 18 residues. In DNA, the CDR3 is TGCGCCAGCAGCTTGGCCTCCCCACGACTAGCGGGGCCCTACGAGCAGTACTTC. Amino acids: CASSLASPRLAGPYEQYF. The full variable domain, in which reference TRBV5-1 and TRBJ2-7 provide the parts outside the CDR3, is KAGVTQTPRYLIKTRGQQVTLSCSPISGHRSVSWYQQTPGQGLQFLFEYFSETQRNKGNFPGRFSGRQFSNSRSEMNVSTLELGDSALYLCASSLASPRLAGPYEQYFGPGTRLTVT.

This clone occurred a few times. The V gene is TRBV5-5, the J gene TRBJ1-5, with 10 nucleotides matching TRBD1. CDR3 length: 17 residues. Germline CDR1 and CDR2: SGHKS and YYEKEE (reference sequence). With V trimmed by 4 bases and J by 0 bases, 7 bases remained unmatched. The CDR3: CASSTGTGDISNQPQHF. CDR3 DNA: TGTGCCAGCAGCACCGGGACAGGGGATATTAGCAATCAGCCCCAGCATTTT.

This chain joins TRBV18 and TRBJ1-3; possibly TRBD1 for D (6 bases). The CDR3 sequence is 16 residues long. V was cut by 3 bases and J by 0 bases, with 12 bases left in between. Germline V CDR1 and CDR2: KGHSH, LQKENI. The CDR3 DNA reads as TGTGCCAGCTCACCGCGCCGACAGGACTCTGGAAACACCATATATTTT. This translates into CASSPRRQDSGNTIYF.

The chain couples TRBV6-4 to TRBJ1-1; D is unclear. This CDR3 is built from 15 residues. V was cut by 0 bases and J by 3 bases, with 11 bases left in between. Germline assignment: CDR1 MRHNA and CDR2 SNTAGT. CDR3 amino acids: CASSDSAGAHTEAFF. CDR3 DNA: TGTGCCAGCAGTGACTCGGCAGGCGCCCACACTGAAGCTTTCTTT.

The chain couples TRBV11-3 to TRBJ2-1, with 9 bases fitting TRBD2. Germline V gene sequence: CDR1 SGHNT, CDR2 YENEEA. This CDR3 region has 15 residues. J gave up 3 bases and V 3 bases, and 3 bases lay outside the gene matches. Here the CDR3 DNA reads TGTGCCAGCAGCTTGAGCGGGGGGATCTACAATGAGCAGTTCTTC. Translated: CASSLSGGIYNEQFF. Using reference TRBV11-3 and TRBJ2-1 for the parts outside the CDR3, the full variable domain is EAGVVQSPRYKIIEKKQPVAFWCNPISGHNTLYWYLQNLGQGPELLIRYENEEAVDDSQLPKDRFSAERLKGVDSTLKIQPAELGDSAVYLCASSLSGGIYNEQFFGPGTRLTVL.

The chain couples TRBV2 to TRBJ2-3, with 8 positions matching TRBD1. Losses at the gene ends were 8 bases for V and 4 bases for J; bases not matched to a gene: 8. Germline V gene data show CDR1 as SNHLY and CDR2 as FYNNEI. This CDR3 is built from 14 residues. The CDR3 region has the DNA TGTGCCAGCGACAGGGGCTTTAGGGCAGATACGCAGTATTTT. The encoded protein is CASDRGFRADTQYF.